This TCR beta chain was sequenced in a study of blood T cell repertoires in COVID-19. The overall study: COVID-19 samples collected from the United States, Italy and Spain covered acute and convalescent phases.

The protocol was immunoSEQ multiplex PCR, while the TCRdb copy is restricted to in-frame clones and leaves out a portion. The data contain more than 40,000 clones, 70% to 85% of them singletons. Germline values: CDR1 MGHRA, CDR2 YSYEKL. CDR3 length: 15 residues. V was clipped by 1 base and J by 4 bases; unmatched bases: 3. The origin of this receptor is a man aged 50-59 years with acute or convalescent COVID-19. The chain employs TRBV4-1 and TRBJ1-3; 8 bases agree with TRBD1. Sample: peripheral blood. This CDR3 is CASSQGGTGGNTIYF. The CDR3 nucleotides are TGCGCCAGCAGCCAAGGAGGGACAGGAGGAAACACCATATATTTT.